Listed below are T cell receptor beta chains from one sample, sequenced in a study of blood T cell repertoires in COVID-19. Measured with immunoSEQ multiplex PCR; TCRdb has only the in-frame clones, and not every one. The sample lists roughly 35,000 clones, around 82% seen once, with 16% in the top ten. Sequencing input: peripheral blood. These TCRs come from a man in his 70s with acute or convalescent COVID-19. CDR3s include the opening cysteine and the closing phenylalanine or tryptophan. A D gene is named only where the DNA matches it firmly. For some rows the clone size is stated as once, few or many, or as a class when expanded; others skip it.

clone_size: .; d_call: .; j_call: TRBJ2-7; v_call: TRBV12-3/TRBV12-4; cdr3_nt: TGTGCCAGCAGTTCCACCTACGAGCAGTACTTC; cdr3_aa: CASSSTYEQYF
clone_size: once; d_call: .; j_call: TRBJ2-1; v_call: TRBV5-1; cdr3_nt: TGCGCCAGCAGCTTGGATTCGGGAACCCCCTACAATGAGCAGTTCTTC; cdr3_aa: CASSLDSGTPYNEQFF
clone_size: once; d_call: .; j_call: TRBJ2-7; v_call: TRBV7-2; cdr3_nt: TGTGCCAGCAGCTTTACTGATCCAGGGAAGGATTTC; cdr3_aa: CASSFTDPGKDF
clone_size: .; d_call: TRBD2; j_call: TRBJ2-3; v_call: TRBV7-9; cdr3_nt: TGTGCCAGCAGCTTTCCTAGCGGGAGGGCCACAGATACGCAGTATTTT; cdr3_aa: CASSFPSGRATDTQYF
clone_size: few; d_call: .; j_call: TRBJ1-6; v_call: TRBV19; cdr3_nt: TGTGCCAGTAGTATAACACCCAAGTCGTATTCACCCCTCCACTTT; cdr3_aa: CASSITPKSYSPLHF
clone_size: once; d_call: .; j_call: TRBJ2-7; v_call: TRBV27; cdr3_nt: TGTGCCAGCAGTAAACAGGGGAGGCCCTACGAGCAGTACTTC; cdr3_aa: CASSKQGRPYEQYF
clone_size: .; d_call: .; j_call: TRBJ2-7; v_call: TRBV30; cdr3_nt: TGTGCCTGGACCACATCGGGACACGACTACGAGCAGTACTTC; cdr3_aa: CAWTTSGHDYEQYF
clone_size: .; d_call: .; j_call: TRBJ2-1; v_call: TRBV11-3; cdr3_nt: TGTGCCAGCAGCTTAGATAGGGCTAGCAGTGAGCAGTTCTTC; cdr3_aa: CASSLDRASSEQFF
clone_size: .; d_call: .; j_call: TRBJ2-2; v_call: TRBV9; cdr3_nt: TGTGCCAGCAGCGAAAGGGGTGACAGAAACACCGGGGAGCTGTTTTTT; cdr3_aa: CASSERGDRNTGELFF
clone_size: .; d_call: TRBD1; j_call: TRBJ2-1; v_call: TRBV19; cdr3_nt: TGTGCCAGTAGTATAATCTCCGGGACAGGGCGTTTCGAGCAGTTCTTC; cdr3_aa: CASSIISGTGRFEQFF
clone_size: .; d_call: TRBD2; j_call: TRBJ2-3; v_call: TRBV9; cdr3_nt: TGTGCCAGCAGCGAGGCGGGAGGCACAGATACGCAGTATTTT; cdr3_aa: CASSEAGGTDTQYF
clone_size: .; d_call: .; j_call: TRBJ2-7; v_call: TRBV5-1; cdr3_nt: TGCGCCAGCAGCTCGCCGGGACAATTCTACGAGCAGTACTTC; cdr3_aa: CASSSPGQFYEQYF
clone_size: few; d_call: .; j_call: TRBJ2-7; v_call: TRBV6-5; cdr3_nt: TGTGCCAGCAGCAGACAATTCGAGCAGTACTTC; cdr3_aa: CASSRQFEQYF
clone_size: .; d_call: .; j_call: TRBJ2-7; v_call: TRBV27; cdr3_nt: TGTGCCAGCAGTTTATCACCTAGAACCTCCTACGAGCAGTACTTC; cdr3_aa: CASSLSPRTSYEQYF
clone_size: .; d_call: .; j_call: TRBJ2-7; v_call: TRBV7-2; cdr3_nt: TGTGCCAGCAGCTTAGCGCGGGGCTACGAGCAGTACTTC; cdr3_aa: CASSLARGYEQYF
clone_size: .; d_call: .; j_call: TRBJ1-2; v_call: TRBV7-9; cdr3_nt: TGTGCCAGCACCGAAGCAGGGGTTAACTATGGCTACACCTTC; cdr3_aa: CASTEAGVNYGYTF
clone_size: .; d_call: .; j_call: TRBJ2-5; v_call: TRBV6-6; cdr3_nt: TGTGCCAGCACCTCACCCCAGGGGATCGAGACCCAGTACTTC; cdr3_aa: CASTSPQGIETQYF
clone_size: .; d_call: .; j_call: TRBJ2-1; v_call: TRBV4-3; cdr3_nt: TGCGCCAGCAGCCAAGAGTGGGGCGGCTCCTACAATGAGCAGTTCTTC; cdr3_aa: CASSQEWGGSYNEQFF
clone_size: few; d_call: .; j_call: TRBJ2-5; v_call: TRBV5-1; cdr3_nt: TGCGCCAGCAGCTTTAGAGATTGGCAGGGGGGAAGAGAGACCCAGTACTTC; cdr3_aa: CASSFRDWQGGRETQYF
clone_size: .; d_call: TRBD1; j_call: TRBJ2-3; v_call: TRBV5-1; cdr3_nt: TGCGCCAGCAGCACAATCGGGACAGGGTTGACAGATACGCAGTATTTT; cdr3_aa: CASSTIGTGLTDTQYF
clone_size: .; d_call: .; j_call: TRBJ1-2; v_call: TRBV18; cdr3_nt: TGTGCCAGCTCACCGGGGGCAGGGTATGGCTACACCTTC; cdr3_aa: CASSPGAGYGYTF
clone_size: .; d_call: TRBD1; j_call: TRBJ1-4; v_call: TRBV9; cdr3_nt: TGTGCCAGCAGCCGTACAGGGGCTGATAATGAAAAACTGTTTTTT; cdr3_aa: CASSRTGADNEKLFF
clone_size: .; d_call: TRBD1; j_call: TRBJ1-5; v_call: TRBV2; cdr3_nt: TGTGCCAGCAGTGAGACAGGGCGACAGCCCCAGCATTTT; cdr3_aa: CASSETGRQPQHF
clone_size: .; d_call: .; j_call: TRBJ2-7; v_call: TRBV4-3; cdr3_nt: TGCGCCAGCAGCCAAGATTGGGCAGCATCCTACGAGCAGTACTTC; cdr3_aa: CASSQDWAASYEQYF
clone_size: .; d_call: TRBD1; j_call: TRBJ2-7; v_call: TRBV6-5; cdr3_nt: TGTGCCAGCAGTTACGGGACAGGGAGTTCCTACGAGCAGTACTTC; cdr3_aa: CASSYGTGSSYEQYF
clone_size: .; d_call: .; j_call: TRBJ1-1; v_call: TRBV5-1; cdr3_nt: TGCGCCAGCAGCTTGGGCGGGCCACCGAATGAAGCTTTCTTT; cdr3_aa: CASSLGGPPNEAFF
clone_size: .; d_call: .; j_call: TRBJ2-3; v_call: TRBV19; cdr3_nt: TGTGCCAGTAGTATGAGGCTAGCGAGCACAGATACGCAGTATTTT; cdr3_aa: CASSMRLASTDTQYF
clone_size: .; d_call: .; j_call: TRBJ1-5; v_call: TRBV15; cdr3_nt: TGTGCCACCAGCAACCGGGACATAAGCGTTAGCAATCAGCCCCAGCATTTT; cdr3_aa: CATSNRDISVSNQPQHF
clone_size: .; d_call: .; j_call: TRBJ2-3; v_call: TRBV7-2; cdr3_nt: TGTGCCAGCAGCTTAGCCCTCGGGGACACAGATACGCAGTATTTT; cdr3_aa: CASSLALGDTDTQYF
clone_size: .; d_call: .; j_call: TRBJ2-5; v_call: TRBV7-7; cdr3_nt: TGTGCCAGCAGCTTATCGTGGGGGGGCGGAGAGACCCAGTACTTC; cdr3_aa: CASSLSWGGGETQYF
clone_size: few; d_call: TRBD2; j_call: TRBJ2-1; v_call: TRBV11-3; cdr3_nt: TGTGCCAGCAGCCACAGCGGGGGTTACAGCGATGAGCAGTTCTTC; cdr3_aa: CASSHSGGYSDEQFF
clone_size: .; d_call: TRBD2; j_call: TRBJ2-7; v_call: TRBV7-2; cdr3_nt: TGTGCCAGCAGCTTAGCGGGAGGGGCCCGGGAGCAGTACTTC; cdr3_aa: CASSLAGGAREQYF
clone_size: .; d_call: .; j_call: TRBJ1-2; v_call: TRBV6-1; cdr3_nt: TGTGCCAGCAGTGAAGTTCAACAGGGCTATAATGGCTACACCTTC; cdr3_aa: CASSEVQQGYNGYTF
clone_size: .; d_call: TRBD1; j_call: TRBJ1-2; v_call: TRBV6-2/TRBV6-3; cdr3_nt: TGTGCCAGCAGTTACGGGACAGGGGTTGGCTACACCTTC; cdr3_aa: CASSYGTGVGYTF
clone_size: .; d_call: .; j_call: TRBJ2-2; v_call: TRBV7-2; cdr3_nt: TGTGCCAGCAGCTTAAGGAGGGCCGGGGAGCTGTTTTTT; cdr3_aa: CASSLRRAGELFF
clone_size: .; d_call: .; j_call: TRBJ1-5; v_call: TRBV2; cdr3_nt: TGTGCCAGCAGTGACGAGCTATCCAGGGATGGCAATCAGCCCCAGCATTTT; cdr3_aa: CASSDELSRDGNQPQHF
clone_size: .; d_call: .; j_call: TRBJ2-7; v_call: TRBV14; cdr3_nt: TGTGCCAGCAGCCAAGGTCAGGGAATCTACGAGCAGTACTTC; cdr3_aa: CASSQGQGIYEQYF
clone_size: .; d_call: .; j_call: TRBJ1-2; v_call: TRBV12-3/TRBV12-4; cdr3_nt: TGTGCCAGCAGCAATACAGGGTCTGGCTACACCTTC; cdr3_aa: CASSNTGSGYTF
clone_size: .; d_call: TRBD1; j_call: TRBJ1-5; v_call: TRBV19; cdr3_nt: TGTGCCAGTAGTCCAAGGACAGGGGGCATTCAGCCCCAGCATTTT; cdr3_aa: CASSPRTGGIQPQHF
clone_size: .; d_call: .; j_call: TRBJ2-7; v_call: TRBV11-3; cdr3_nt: TGTGCCAGCGCCCTTAAGCCAGGGCCCTACGAGCAGTACTTC; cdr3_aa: CASALKPGPYEQYF
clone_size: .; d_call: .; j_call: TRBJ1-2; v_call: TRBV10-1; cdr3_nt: TGCGCCAGCAGTGAGTCGGGCAGGCCGGATGGCTACACCTTC; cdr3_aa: CASSESGRPDGYTF
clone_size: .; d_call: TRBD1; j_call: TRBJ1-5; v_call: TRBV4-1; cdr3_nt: TGCGCCAGCAGCCAAGAGTGGACAGGACGGGTGGCCCAGCATTTT; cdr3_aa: CASSQEWTGRVAQHF
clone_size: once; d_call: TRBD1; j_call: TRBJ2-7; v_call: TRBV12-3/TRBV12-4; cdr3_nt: TGTGCCAGCAGGCGGACAGGGGTCTACGAGCAGTACTTC; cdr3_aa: CASRRTGVYEQYF
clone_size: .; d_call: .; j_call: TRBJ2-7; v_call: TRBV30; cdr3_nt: TGTGCCTGGAGTAGGGCAGGGGTCTCCGAGCAGTACTTC; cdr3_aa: CAWSRAGVSEQYF
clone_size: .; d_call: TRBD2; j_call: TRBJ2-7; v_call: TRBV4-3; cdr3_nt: TGCGCCAGCAGCCAAGGACTAGCGGGAGGCGTGAACTACGAGCAGTACTTC; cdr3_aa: CASSQGLAGGVNYEQYF
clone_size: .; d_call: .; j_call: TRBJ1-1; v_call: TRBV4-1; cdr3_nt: TGCGCCAGCAGCCCTCTGGGGCTTAGGGACACTGAAGCTTTCTTT; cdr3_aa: CASSPLGLRDTEAFF
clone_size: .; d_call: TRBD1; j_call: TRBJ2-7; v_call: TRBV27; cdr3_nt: TGTGCCAGCAGTCTAGGGGGCTTCGGGTACGAGCAGTACTTC; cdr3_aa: CASSLGGFGYEQYF
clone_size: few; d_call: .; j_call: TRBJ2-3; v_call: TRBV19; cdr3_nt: TGTGCCAGTAGTATTGGGACAACGCTCAAGGATACGCAGTATTTT; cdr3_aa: CASSIGTTLKDTQYF
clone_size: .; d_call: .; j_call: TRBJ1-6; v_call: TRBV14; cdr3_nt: TGTGCCAGCAGCCAAGGGAAGCGATCGCCCCTCCACTTT; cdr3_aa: CASSQGKRSPLHF
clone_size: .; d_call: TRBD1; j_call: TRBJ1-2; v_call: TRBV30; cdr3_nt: TGTGCCCGCGAGAGAGGTCAAGGGACAGGGAATGGCTACACCTTC; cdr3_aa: CARERGQGTGNGYTF
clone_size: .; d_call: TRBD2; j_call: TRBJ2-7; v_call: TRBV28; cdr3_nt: TGTGCCAGCAGTTCCTCTAGCGGGAGGGCTCGATACGAGCAGTACTTC; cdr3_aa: CASSSSSGRARYEQYF